This T cell receptor beta chain was sequenced for a study of technical replicates of blood from a handful of donors (dated by TCRdb to 2016 to 2017). In regard to this clone: There is no known antigen for this receptor. Base qualities were left out, and no much larger clone turns up one base away.

The receptor library was made with the immunoSEQ multiplex PCR assay. TCRdb stores this immuneACCESS table with in-frame sequences only. Part of the clones is absent; in the studies checked, under half of the shortfall reflects unresolved V genes, and no reason is known for the rest. This sample holds about 79,000 clones; approximately 92% were observed only once. The ten most abundant clones make up about 0.35% of the sample. The CDR3 has 17 amino acids, counting the end cysteine and phenylalanine. The kept DNA is CDR3 alone, 51 bases in frame from the first base. At the junction V is shortened by 5 bases and J by 2 bases; bases outside the gene matches: 12. CDR1 SGHNT and CDR2 YENEEA are derived from the germline V gene.

Recombination linked TRBV11-3 to TRBJ2-3; 8 bases in the junction line up with TRBD1. Sequenced input: T cells isolated from PBMCs. The receptor was isolated from a human donor in good health. Some clones in this sample may be carry-over from other donors' samples. The nucleotides read TGTGCCAGCAGCCCCGGCTGGGACAGGTCATTCACAGATACGCAGTATTTT. Its protein product is CASSPGWDRSFTDTQYF.